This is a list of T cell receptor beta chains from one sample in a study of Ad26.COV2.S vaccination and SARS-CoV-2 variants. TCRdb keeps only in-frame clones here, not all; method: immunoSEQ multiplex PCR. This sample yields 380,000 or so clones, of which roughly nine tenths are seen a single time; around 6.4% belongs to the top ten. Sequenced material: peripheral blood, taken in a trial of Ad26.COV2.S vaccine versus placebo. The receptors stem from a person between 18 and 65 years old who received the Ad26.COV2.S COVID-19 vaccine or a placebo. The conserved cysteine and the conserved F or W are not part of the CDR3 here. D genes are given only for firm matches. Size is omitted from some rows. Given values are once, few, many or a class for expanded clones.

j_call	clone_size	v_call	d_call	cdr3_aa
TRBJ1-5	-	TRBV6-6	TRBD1	ASRLDRVILQPQH
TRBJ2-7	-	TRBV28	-	ASRAGQTYEQY
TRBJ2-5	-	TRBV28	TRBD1	ASSSQGQGGLVAQY
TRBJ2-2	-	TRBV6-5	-	ASIRPQVNTGELF
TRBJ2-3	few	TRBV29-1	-	SVEMSGPTDTQY
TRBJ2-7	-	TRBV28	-	ASSSPREVHSYEQY
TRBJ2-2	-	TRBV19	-	ASSIAEGYGELF
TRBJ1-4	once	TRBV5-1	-	ASSRRQSNEKLF
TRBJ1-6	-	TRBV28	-	ASSFRGSSPLH
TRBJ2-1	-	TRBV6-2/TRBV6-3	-	ASSLQVHNEQF
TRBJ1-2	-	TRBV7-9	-	ASSPGQIPGYT
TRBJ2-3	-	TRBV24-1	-	ATSTSTDTQY
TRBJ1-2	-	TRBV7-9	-	ASSLGGFYGYT
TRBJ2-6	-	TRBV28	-	ASLKGSGANVLT
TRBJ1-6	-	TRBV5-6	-	ASSPQIGRTHYNSPLH
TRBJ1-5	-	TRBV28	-	ASSLMSPPQH
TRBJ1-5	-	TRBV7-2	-	ASSFNLGNQPQH
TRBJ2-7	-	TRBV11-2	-	ASSTSARYEQY
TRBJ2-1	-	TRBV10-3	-	AISDPSSAPGNEQF
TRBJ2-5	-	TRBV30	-	AWLYQETQY
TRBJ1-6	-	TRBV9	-	ASSVMDSPLH
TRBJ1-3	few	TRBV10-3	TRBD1	AISAKTGGSGNTIY
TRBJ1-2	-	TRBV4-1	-	ASSQNRGTHGYT